Detailed here is one T cell receptor (beta chain). The CDR3 has 13 residues. Germline lookup yields CDR1 SGHTA and CDR2 FQGTGA. Trimming shortened V by 5 bases and J by 10 bases, and 17 bases separated the two germline ends. This sample was taken from a study of blood T cell repertoires in COVID-19. Study as a whole: PBMCs, B-cell-depleted T cells, or T cells provided the cDNA or gDNA that made up the material.

In the original workflow: Using reference gene primer amplification, nucleated cell counts were estimated. The protocol was immunoSEQ multiplex PCR, while the TCRdb copy is restricted to in-frame clones and leaves out a portion. Clonal size and the V and J genes are those of that table, whereas D and trimming came from the DNA. Among around 370,000 clones listed, roughly 91% were seen once. The TCR comes from a woman aged 18-29 years who had recovered from COVID-19. The chain employs TRBV7-3 and TRBJ1-1, with D possibly TRBD1 on 6 matching bases. Sequencing input: PBMCs or T cells enriched from blood (not recorded which). CDR3 in DNA: TGTGCCAGCAGCCAAACAGGGAGTAGGAGAGCTTTCTTT. This codes for CASSQTGSRRAFF. The whole variable domain, remainder taken from reference TRBV7-3 and TRBJ1-1, is GAGVSQTPSNKVTEKGKYVELRCDPISGHTALYWYRQSLGQGPEFLIYFQGTGAADDSGLPNDRFFAVRPEGSVSTLKIQRTERGDSAVYLCASSQTGSRRAFFGQGTRLTVV.